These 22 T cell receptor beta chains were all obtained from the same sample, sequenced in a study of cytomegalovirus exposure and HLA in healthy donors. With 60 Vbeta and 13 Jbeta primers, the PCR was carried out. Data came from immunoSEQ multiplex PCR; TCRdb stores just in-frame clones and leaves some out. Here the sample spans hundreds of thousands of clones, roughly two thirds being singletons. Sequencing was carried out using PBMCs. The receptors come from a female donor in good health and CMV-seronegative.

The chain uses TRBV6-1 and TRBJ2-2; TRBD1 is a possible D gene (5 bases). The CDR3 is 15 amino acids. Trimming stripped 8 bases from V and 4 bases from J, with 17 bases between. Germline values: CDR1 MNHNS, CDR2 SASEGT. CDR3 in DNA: TGTGCCAGCCAGGGTGGGGATTTATCCACCGGGGAGCTGTTTTTT. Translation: CASQGGDLSTGELFF.

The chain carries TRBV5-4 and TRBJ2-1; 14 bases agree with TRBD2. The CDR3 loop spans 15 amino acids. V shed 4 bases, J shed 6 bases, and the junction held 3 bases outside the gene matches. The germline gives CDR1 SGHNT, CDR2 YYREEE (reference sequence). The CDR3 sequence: CASSIGTSGSNEQFF. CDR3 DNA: TGTGCCAGCAGCATAGGGACTAGCGGGAGCAATGAGCAGTTCTTC.

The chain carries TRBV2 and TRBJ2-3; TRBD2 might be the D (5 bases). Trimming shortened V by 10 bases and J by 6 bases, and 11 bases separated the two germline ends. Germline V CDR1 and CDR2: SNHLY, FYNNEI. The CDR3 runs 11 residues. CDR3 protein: CAILAMDTQYF. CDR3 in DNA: TGTGCCATCCTAGCAATGGATACGCAGTATTTT.

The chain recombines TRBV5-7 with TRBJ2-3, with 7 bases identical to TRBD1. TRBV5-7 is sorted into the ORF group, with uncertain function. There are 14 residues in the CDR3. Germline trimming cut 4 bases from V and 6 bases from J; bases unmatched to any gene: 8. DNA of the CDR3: TGTGCCAGCAGCGAGGACAGGCTTATCGATACGCAGTATTTT. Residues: CASSEDRLIDTQYF.

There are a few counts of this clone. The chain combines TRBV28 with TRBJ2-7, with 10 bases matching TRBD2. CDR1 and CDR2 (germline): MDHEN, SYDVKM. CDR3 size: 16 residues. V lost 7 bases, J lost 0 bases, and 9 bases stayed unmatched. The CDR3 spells CASNPPGLASSYEQYF. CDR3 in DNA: TGTGCCAGCAATCCCCCGGGACTAGCGAGCTCCTACGAGCAGTACTTC. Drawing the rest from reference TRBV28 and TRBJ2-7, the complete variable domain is DVKVTQSSRYLVKRTGEKVFLECVQDMDHENMFWYRQDPGLGLRLIYFSYDVKMKEKGDIPEGYSVSREKKERFSLILESASTNQTSMYLCASNPPGLASSYEQYFGPGTRLTVT.

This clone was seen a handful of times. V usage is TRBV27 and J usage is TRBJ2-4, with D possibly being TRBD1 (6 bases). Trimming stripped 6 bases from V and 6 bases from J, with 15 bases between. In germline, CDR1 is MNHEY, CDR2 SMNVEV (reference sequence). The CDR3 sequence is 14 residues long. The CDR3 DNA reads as TGTGCCAGCAGCTTAGGAACAGGGCCAAACATTCAGTACTTC. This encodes CASSLGTGPNIQYF.

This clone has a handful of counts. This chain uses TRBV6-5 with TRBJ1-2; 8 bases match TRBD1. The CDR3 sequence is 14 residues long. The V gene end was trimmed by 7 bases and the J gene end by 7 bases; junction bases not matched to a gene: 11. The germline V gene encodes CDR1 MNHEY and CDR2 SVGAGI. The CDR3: CASTILGQGGGYTF. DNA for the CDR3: TGTGCCAGCACCATATTAGGACAGGGAGGTGGCTACACCTTC.

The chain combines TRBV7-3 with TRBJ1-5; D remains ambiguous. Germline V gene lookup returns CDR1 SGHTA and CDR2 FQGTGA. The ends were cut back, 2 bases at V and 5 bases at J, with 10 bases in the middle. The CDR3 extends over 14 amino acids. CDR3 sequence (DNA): TGTGCCAGCAGCTTATTTCGGGGATATCAGCCCCAGCATTTT. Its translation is CASSLFRGYQPQHF.

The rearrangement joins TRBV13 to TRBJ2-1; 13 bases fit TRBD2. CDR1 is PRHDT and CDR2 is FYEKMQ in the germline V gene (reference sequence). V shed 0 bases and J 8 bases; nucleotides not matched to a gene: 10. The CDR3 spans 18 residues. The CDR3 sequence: CASSLGLTVLAGGYEQFF. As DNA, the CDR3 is TGTGCCAGCAGCTTAGGCCTAACGGTACTAGCGGGAGGGTATGAGCAGTTCTTC.

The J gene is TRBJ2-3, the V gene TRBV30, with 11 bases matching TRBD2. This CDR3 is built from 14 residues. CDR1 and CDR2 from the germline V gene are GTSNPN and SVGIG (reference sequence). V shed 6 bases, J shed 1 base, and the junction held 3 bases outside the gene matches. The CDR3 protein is CACQLAGGTDTQYF. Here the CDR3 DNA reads TGTGCCTGCCAACTAGCGGGGGGCACAGATACGCAGTATTTT.

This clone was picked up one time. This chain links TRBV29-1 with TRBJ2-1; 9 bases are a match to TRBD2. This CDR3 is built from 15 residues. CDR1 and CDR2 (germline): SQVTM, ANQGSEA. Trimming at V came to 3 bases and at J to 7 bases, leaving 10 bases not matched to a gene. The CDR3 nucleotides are TGCAGCGTTGAGACGTCGGGACTAGCATATAATGAGCAGTTCTTC. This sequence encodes CSVETSGLAYNEQFF.

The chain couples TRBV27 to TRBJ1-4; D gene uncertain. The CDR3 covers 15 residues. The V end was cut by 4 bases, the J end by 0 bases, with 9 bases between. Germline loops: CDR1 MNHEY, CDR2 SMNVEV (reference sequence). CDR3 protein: CASSSYSSTNEKLFF. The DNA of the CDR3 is TGTGCCAGCAGTTCTTACAGTTCAACTAATGAAAAACTGTTTTTT.

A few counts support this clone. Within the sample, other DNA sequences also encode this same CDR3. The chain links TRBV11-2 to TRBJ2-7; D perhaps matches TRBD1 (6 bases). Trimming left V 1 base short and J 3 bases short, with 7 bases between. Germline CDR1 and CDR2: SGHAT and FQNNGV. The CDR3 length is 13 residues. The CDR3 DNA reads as TGTGCCAGCAGCTTAGTCAGGGGCTACGAGCAGTACTTC. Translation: CASSLVRGYEQYF.

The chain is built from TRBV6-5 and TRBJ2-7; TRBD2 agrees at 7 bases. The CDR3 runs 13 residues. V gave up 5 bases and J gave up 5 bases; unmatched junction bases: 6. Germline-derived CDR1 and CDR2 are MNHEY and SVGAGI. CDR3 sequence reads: CASSRVGGDEQYF. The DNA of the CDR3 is TGTGCCAGCAGTAGGGTGGGGGGGGACGAGCAGTACTTC.

CDR3 amino acids: CASSPSAKETQYF. DNA of the CDR3: TGTGCCAGCTCACCTAGCGCTAAGGAGACCCAGTACTTC. The chain couples TRBV18 to TRBJ2-5, with D perhaps TRBD2 (5 bases). Germline CDR1 KGHSH, CDR2 LQKENI. V gave up 3 bases and J gave up 5 bases, with 10 bases separating them. This CDR3 region has 13 residues. Complete variable domain (other parts from reference TRBV18 and TRBJ2-5): NAGVMQNPRHLVRRRGQEARLRCSPMKGHSHVYWYRQLPEEGLKFMVYLQKENIIDESGMPKERFSAEFPKEGPSILRIQQVVRGDSAAYFCASSPSAKETQYFGPGTRLLVL.

The CDR3 region is CASSPAKSYEQYF. CDR3 coding DNA: TGTGCCAGCTCACCGGCAAAATCCTACGAGCAGTACTTC. V and J are TRBV18 and TRBJ2-7; no reliable D call. V shed 3 bases and J shed 1 base, with 7 bases lying between them. CDR3 size: 13 residues. Looked up from germline, CDR1 is KGHSH and CDR2 is LQKENI. The full variable domain, its missing parts supplied by reference TRBV18 and TRBJ2-7, is NAGVMQNPRHLVRRRGQEARLRCSPMKGHSHVYWYRQLPEEGLKFMVYLQKENIIDESGMPKERFSAEFPKEGPSILRIQQVVRGDSAAYFCASSPAKSYEQYFGPGTRLTVT.

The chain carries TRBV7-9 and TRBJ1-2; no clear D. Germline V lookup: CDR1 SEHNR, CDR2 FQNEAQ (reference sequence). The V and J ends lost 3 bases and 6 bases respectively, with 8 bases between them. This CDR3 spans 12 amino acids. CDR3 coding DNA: TGTGCCAGCAGCTTTTCAGGTGATGGCTACACCTTC. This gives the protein CASSFSGDGYTF.

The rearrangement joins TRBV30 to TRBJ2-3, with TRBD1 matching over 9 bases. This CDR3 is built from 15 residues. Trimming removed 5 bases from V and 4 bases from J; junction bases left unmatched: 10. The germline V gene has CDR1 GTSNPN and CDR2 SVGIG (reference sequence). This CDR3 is CAWGKTGQGPDTQYF. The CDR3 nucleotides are TGTGCCTGGGGAAAGACGGGACAGGGACCAGATACGCAGTATTTT.

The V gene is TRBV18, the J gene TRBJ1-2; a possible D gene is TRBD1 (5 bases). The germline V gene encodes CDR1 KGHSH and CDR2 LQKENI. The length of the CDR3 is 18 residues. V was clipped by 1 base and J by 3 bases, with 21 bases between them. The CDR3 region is CASSPLGPPRRADYGYTF. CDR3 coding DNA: TGTGCCAGCTCACCACTAGGCCCCCCCCGCAGGGCCGACTATGGCTACACCTTC.

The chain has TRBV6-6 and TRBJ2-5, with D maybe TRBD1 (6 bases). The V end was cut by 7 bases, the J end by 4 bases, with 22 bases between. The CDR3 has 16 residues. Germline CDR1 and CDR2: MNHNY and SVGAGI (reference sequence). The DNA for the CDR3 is TGTGCCAGCACCCTTGCGGGTGGGGGCCGTGGAGAGACCCAGTACTTC. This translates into CASTLAGGGRGETQYF.

DNA of the CDR3: TGTGCCAGCAACATCGGCGGCGGGAGCTCCTACAATGAGCAGTTCTTC. Protein product: CASNIGGGSSYNEQFF. V and J are TRBV5-6 and TRBJ2-1, with 7 nucleotides matching TRBD2. The germline gives CDR1 SGHDT, CDR2 YYEEEE. This CDR3 spans 16 amino acids. The V gene end was trimmed by 6 bases and the J gene end by 0 bases; junction bases not matched to a gene: 9.

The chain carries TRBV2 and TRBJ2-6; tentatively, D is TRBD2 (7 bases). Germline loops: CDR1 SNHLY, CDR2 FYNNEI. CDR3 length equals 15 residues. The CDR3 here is CAGGLLKSGANVLTF. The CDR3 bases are TGTGCGGGGGGGCTCCTTAAATCTGGGGCCAACGTCCTGACTTTC.